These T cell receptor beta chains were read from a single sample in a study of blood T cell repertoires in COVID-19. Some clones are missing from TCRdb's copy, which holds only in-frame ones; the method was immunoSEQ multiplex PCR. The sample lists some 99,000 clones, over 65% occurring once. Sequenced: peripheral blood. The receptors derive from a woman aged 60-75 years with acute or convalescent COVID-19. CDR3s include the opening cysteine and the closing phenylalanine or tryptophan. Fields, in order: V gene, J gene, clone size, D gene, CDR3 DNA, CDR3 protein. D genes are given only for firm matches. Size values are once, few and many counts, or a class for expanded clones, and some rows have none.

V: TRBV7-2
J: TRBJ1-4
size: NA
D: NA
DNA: TGTGCCAGCAGCCCTTACCCCCCGGCAACTAATGAAAAACTGTTTTTT
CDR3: CASSPYPPATNEKLFF

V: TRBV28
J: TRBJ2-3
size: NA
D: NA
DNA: TGTGCCAGCAGTGCCTATCGGTTTAGCGGTTGGTTCCCAGATACGCAGTATTTT
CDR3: CASSAYRFSGWFPDTQYF

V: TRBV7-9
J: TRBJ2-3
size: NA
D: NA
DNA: TGTGCCAGCAGCCGGTGGGGCAGGGTAGATACGCAGTATTTT
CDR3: CASSRWGRVDTQYF

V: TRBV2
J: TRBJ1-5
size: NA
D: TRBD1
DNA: TGTGCCAGCGGGGATTGGGACAGGCAACAGCCCCAGCATTTT
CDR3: CASGDWDRQQPQHF

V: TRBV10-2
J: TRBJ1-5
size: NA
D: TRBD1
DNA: TGCGCCAGCAGTGAGTCCCCGACGGACAGGCCGTATAGCAATCAGCCCCAGCATTTT
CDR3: CASSESPTDRPYSNQPQHF

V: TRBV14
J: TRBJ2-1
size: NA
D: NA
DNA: TGTGCCAGCAGCCAAGTTGGCCTCTGGAATGAGCAGTTCTTC
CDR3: CASSQVGLWNEQFF

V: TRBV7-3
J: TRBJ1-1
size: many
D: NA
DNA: TGTGCCAGCAGCCGCGAAATGAACACTGAAGCTTTCTTT
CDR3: CASSREMNTEAFF

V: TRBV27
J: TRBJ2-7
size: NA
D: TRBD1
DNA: TGTGCCAGCAGTCTCCTACAGGGGGCTCGCTCCTACGAGCAGTACTTC
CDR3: CASSLLQGARSYEQYF

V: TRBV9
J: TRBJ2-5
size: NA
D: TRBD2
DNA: TGTGCCAGCAGCCCCCGTTTAGCGGGGGGCGGTGGAGAGACCCAGTACTTC
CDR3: CASSPRLAGGGGETQYF

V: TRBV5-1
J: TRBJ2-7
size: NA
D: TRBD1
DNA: TGCGCCAGCAGCTTGGCAGGGACAGGGGGCGCGGGCGAGCAGTACTTC
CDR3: CASSLAGTGGAGEQYF

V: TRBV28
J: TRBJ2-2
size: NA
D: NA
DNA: TGTGCCAGCAGTTTGTTGCGAAGCGGGGAGCTGTTTTTT
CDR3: CASSLLRSGELFF

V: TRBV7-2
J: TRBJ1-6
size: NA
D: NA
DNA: TGTGCCAGCAGCCCCCAACAGGGCTCACCCCTCCACTTT
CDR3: CASSPQQGSPLHF

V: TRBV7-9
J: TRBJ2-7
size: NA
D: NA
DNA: TGTGCCAGCAGCCAACGACAGGACAACGAGCAGTACTTC
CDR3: CASSQRQDNEQYF

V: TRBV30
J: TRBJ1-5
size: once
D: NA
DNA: TGTGCCTGGAGTCTAAATTCGGGAGCCCGCGGGCAGCCCCAGCATTTT
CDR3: CAWSLNSGARGQPQHF

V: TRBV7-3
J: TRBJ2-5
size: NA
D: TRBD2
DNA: TGTGCCAGCAGCTTAACACGGGGGGGACAAGAGACCCAGTACTTC
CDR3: CASSLTRGGQETQYF

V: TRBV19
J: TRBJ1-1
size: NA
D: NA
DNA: TGTGCCAACCGGGACACCGTATTGAACACTGAAGCTTTCTTT
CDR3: CANRDTVLNTEAFF

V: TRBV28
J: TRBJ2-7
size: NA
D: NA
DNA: TGTGCCAGCAGTCAGAACCGGGGTTCCTACGAGCAGTACTTC
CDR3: CASSQNRGSYEQYF